This entry lists 9 T cell receptor beta chains sequenced from one sample in a study of PD-L1 blockade in urothelial cancer. Time point given: peripheral blood 6 weeks after treatment start. Using immunoSEQ multiplex PCR, the repertoire was profiled, and TCRdb retains in-frame clones only, with some absent. The sample includes 40,000 to 45,000 clones, roughly four fifths of them seen just once. The material sequenced was PBMCs, taken around atezolizumab (anti-PD-L1) treatment. The origin of the receptors is a man aged 55 to 70 with urothelial cancer.

This clone was detected only once. The chain links TRBV2 to TRBJ2-5; D is undetermined. Germline-derived CDR1 and CDR2 are SNHLY and FYNNEI. The CDR3 runs 12 residues. The ends were cut back, 6 bases at V and 5 bases at J, with 10 bases in the middle. CDR3 in DNA: TGTGCCAGCAGCCCGGGTCGGGAGACCCAGTACTTC. Translating it yields CASSPGRETQYF.

V is TRBV4-1 and J is TRBJ1-6; 8 bases align to TRBD1. This CDR3 is built from 17 residues. Germline values: CDR1 MGHRA, CDR2 YSYEKL. V shed 1 base and J 7 bases; nucleotides not matched to a gene: 9. CDR3 region: CASSQAAGGLRNSPLHF. In DNA, the CDR3 is TGCGCCAGCAGCCAAGCTGCAGGGGGCCTGCGGAATTCACCCCTCCACTTT.

The chain carries TRBV5-1 and TRBJ2-7; TRBD1 matches at 7 bases. From germline, CDR1 is SGHRS and CDR2 YFSETQ. The CDR3 consists of 13 residues. V was clipped by 4 bases and J by 2 bases; unmatched bases: 3. The CDR3 sequence: CASSLGGPYEQYF. The CDR3 nucleotides are TGCGCCAGCAGCCTAGGGGGCCCCTACGAGCAGTACTTC. Full variable domain (rest looked up from reference TRBV5-1 and TRBJ2-7): KAGVTQTPRYLIKTRGQQVTLSCSPISGHRSVSWYQQTPGQGLQFLFEYFSETQRNKGNFPGRFSGRQFSNSRSEMNVSTLELGDSALYLCASSLGGPYEQYFGPGTRLTVT.

J is TRBJ2-7 and V is TRBV7-9; TRBD1 agrees at 9 bases. The V segment lost 8 bases and the J segment 2 bases; nucleotides outside the gene matches: 7. The CDR3 is made up of 14 amino acids. Germline CDR1 reads SEHNR; CDR2 reads FQNEAQ (reference sequence). CDR3 amino acids: CASSGGTGTYEQYF. As DNA, the CDR3 is TGTGCCAGCTCGGGCGGGACAGGGACCTACGAGCAGTACTTC.

V gene TRBV27 combines with J gene TRBJ2-1; 9 nucleotides line up with TRBD1. V dropped 5 bases and J dropped 5; count of bases not matched to a gene: 7. This CDR3 is built from 15 residues. The germline V gene has CDR1 MNHEY and CDR2 SMNVEV (reference sequence). In nucleotides, the CDR3 is TGTGCCAGCAGTCCTTCGGGGACAGGGAACAATGAGCAGTTCTTC. This codes for CASSPSGTGNNEQFF.

The V and J genes are TRBV11-2 and TRBJ1-2, with D possibly TRBD1 on 5 matching bases. Per germline, CDR1 SGHAT and CDR2 FQNNGV. Trimming stripped 1 base from V and 3 bases from J, with 12 bases between. CDR3 size: 15 residues. The CDR3 DNA sequence: TGTGCCAGCAGCTTAGGGGCAGGGAGGGACTATGGCTACACCTTC. Its protein is CASSLGAGRDYGYTF.

The chain has TRBV28 and TRBJ1-6; 8 bases align to TRBD1. The CDR3 has 16 amino acids. The V gene end was trimmed by 6 bases and the J gene end by 7 bases; junction bases not matched to a gene: 11. Germline CDR1 and CDR2: MDHEN and SYDVKM. The CDR3 DNA is TGTGCCAGCAGCCCGACAGGGGTAACGAGGAATTCACCCCTCCACTTT. Its translation: CASSPTGVTRNSPLHF.

The V and J genes are TRBV9 and TRBJ2-5; 7 bases fit TRBD1. Trimming took 0 bases from V and 5 from J; bases not matched to a gene: 7. This CDR3 contains 15 residues. The V gene's germline CDR1 is SGDLS and CDR2 YYNGEE. CDR3 protein: CASSVGDRERETQYF. CDR3 coding DNA: TGTGCCAGCAGCGTAGGCGACAGGGAGCGGGAGACCCAGTACTTC. The complete variable domain, with remaining parts taken from reference TRBV9 and TRBJ2-5, reads DSGVTQTPKHLITATGQRVTLRCSPRSGDLSVYWYQQSLDQGLQFLIQYYNGEERAKGNILERFSAQQFPDLHSELNLSSLELGDSALYFCASSVGDRERETQYFGPGTRLLVL.

V gene TRBV5-1 combines with J gene TRBJ1-5; 9 bases map to TRBD1. The CDR3 extends over 14 amino acids. The ends lost 3 bases at V and 4 bases at J; junction bases unmatched: 2. Germline CDR1 reads SGHRS; CDR2 reads YFSETQ. The CDR3 region has the DNA TGCGCCAGCAGCTCCGGGACAGGGAATCAGCCCCAGCATTTT. It specifies CASSSGTGNQPQHF.